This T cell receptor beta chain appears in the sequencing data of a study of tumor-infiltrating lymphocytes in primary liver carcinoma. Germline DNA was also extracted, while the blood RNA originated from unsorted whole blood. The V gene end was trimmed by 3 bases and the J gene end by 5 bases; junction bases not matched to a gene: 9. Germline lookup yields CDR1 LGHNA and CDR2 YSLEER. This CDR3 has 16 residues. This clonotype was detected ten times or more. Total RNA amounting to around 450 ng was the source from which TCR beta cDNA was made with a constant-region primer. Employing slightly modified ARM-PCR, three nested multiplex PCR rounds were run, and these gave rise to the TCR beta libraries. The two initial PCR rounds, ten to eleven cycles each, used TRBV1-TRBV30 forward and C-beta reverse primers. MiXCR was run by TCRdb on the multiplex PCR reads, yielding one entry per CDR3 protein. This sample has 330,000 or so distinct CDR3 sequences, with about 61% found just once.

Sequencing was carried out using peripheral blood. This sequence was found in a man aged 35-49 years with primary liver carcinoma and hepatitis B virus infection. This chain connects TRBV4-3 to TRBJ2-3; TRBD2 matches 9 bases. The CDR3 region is CASSQEVAGAIDTQYF. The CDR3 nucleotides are TGCGCCAGCAGCCAGGAGGTAGCGGGAGCGATAGATACGCAGTATTTT.